This T cell receptor beta chain came from a study of identifying expanded T cells in peripheral blood. Study-wide results and caveats: Variance in clone template counts between approximately 2-week samples significantly increased with total template count across all healthy donors.

CDR3 length equals 14 residues. Germline V gives CDR1 SQVTM, CDR2 ANQGSEA. The germline V and J ends were trimmed by 7 bases and 4 bases, with 16 bases remaining between them. Assay used: immunoSEQ multiplex PCR; TCRdb lists only in-frame clones, some missing. Altogether over 90,000 clones are present, nearly 90% being singletons, with the ten largest covering approximately 5.2%. Of note for this clone: What it binds is unknown.

The sequencing input was blood. The TCR was taken from a person aged 18 to 70 in good health. The V call is TRBV29-1, the J call TRBJ2-2; D gene ambiguous. The CDR3: CSALGNPLTGELFF. The CDR3 DNA reads as TGCAGCGCCTTGGGGAACCCCCTCACCGGGGAGCTGTTTTTT.